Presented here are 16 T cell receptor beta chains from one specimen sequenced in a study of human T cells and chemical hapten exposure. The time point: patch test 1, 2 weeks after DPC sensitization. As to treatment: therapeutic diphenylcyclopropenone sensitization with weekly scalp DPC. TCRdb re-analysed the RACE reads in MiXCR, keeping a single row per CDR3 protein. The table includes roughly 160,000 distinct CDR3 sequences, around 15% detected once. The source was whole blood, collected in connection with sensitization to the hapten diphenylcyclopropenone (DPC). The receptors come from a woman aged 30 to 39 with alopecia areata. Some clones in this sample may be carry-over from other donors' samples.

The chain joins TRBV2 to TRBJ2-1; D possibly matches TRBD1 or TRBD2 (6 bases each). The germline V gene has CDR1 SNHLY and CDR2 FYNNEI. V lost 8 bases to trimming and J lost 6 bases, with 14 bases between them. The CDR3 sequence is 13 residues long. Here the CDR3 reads CASGIQGGNEQFF. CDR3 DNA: TGTGCCAGCGGGATACAGGGAGGCAATGAGCAGTTCTTC.

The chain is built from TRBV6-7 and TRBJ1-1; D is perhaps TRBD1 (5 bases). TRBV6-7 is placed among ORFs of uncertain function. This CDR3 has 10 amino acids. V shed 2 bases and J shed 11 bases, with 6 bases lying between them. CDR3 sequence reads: CASSYRDAFF. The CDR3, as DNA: TGTGCCAGCAGTTACAGGGACGCTTTCTTT.

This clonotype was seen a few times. CDR3 nucleotides: TGTGCCAGCAGCCTAACTAGCGGGAGTCTCCACAATGAGCAGTTCTTC. This gives the protein CASSLTSGSLHNEQFF. This chain links TRBV7-6 with TRBJ2-1; TRBD2 matches at 11 bases. The CDR3 sequence is 16 residues long. Losses at the gene ends were 5 bases for V and 5 bases for J; bases not matched to a gene: 8. Germline-derived CDR1 and CDR2 are SGHVS and FNYEAQ.

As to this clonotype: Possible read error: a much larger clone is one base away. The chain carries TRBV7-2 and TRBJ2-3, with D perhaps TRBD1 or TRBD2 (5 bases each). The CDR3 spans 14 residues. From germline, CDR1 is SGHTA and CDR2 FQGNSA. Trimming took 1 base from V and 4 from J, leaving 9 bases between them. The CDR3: CASSLGRGADTQYF. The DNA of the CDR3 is TGTGCCAGCAGCTTAGGGAGAGGGGCAGATACGCAGTATTTT.

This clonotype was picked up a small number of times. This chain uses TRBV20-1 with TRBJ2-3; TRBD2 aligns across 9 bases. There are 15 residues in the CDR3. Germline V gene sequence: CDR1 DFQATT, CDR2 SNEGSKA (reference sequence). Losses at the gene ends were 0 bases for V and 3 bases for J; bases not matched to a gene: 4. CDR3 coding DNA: TGCAGTGCTAGAGATGCTAGCGGGGCGACAGATACGCAGTATTTT. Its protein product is CSARDASGATDTQYF.

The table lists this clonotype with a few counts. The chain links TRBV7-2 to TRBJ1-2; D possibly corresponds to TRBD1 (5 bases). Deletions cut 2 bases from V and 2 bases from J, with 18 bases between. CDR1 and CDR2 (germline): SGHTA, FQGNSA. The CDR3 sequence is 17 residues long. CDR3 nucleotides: TGTGCCAGCAGCTTACCAGGGTCGTTTCTACTCAACTATGGCTACACCTTC. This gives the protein CASSLPGSFLLNYGYTF. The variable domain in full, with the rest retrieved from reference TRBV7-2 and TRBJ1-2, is GAGVSQSPSNKVTEKGKDVELRCDPISGHTALYWYRQSLGQGLEFLIYFQGNSAPDKSGLPSDRFSAERTGGSVSTLTIQRTQQEDSAVYLCASSLPGSFLLNYGYTFGSGTRLTVV.

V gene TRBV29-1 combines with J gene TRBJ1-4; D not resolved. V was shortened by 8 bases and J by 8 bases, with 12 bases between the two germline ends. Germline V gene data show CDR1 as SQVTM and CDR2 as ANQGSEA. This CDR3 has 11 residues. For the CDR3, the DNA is TGCAGCACCTCTGTGTACGAAAAACTGTTTTTT. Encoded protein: CSTSVYEKLFF.

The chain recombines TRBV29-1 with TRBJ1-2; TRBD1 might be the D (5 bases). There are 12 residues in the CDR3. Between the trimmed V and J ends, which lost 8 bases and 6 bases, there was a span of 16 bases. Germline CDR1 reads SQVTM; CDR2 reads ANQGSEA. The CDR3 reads CSIRDGRHGYTF. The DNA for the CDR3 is TGCAGCATCCGGGACGGACGCCATGGCTACACCTTC.

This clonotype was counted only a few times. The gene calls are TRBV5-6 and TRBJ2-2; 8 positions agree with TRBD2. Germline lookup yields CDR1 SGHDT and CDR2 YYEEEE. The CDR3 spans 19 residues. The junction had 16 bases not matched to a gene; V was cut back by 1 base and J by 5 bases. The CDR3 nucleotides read TGTGCCAGCAGCTTGTTCATACCAGCGGGAGAAGTGCGGACCGGGGAGCTGTTTTTT. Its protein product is CASSLFIPAGEVRTGELFF.

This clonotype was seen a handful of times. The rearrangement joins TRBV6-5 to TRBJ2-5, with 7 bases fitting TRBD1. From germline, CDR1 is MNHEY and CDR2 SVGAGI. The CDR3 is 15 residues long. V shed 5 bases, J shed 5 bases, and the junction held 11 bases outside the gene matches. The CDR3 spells CASSNLGRGRETQYF. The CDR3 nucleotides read TGTGCCAGCAGTAACCTTGGAAGGGGGCGTGAGACCCAGTACTTC.

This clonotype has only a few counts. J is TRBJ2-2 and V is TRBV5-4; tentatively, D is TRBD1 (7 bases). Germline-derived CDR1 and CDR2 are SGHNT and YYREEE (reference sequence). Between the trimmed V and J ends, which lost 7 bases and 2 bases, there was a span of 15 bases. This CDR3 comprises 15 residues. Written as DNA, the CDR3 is TGTGCCAGCCGGAGGGGGCCGGCTAACACCGGGGAGCTGTTTTTT. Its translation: CASRRGPANTGELFF.

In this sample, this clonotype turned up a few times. The DNA of the CDR3 is TGTGCCAGCAAACCTAGCGGGCCAGAGACCCAGTACTTC. It translates to CASKPSGPETQYF. This chain uses TRBV28 with TRBJ2-5; the match to TRBD2 covers 8 bases. J was trimmed by 4 bases and V by 7 bases; bases with no gene match: 5. CDR1 is MDHEN and CDR2 is SYDVKM in the germline V gene. CDR3 length: 13 residues.

This CDR3 reads CASSQDRGWADTQYF. The CDR3 DNA follows: TGCGCCAGCAGCCAAGACAGGGGATGGGCAGATACGCAGTATTTT. This chain uses TRBV4-3 with TRBJ2-3; a possible D gene is TRBD1 (6 bases). The CDR3 has 15 residues. Germline CDR1 reads LGHNA; CDR2 reads YSLEER. V lost 0 bases and J lost 4, with 11 bases in between.

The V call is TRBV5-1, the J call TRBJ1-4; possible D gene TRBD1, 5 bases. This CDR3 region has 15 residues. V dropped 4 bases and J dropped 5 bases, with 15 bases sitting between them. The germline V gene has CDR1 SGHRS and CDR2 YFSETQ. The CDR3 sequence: CASSPGGDLNEKLFF. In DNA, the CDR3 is TGCGCCAGCAGCCCCGGGGGAGATCTAAATGAAAAACTGTTTTTT.

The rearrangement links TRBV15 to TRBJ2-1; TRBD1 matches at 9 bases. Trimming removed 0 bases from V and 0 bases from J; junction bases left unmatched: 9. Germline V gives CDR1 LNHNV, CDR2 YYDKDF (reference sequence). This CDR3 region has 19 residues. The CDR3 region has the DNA TGTGCCACCAGCAGAGATTACAGGGGGCCGGGTAGCTCCTACAATGAGCAGTTCTTC. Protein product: CATSRDYRGPGSSYNEQFF. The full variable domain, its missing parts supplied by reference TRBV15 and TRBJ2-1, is DAMVIQNPRYQVTQFGKPVTLSCSQTLNHNVMYWYQQKSSQAPKLLFHYYDKDFNNEADTPDNFQSRRPNTSFCFLDIRSPGLGDTAMYLCATSRDYRGPGSSYNEQFFGPGTRLTVL.

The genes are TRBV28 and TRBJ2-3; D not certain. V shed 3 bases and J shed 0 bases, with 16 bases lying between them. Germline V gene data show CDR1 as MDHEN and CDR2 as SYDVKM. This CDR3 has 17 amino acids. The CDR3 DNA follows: TGTGCCAGCAGTTTCGGCGGAGCATCCATTAGCACAGATACGCAGTATTTT. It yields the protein CASSFGGASISTDTQYF.